The following is a TCR beta chain sequence with its context. Antigen unknown. This sample stems from a study of blood T cells in healthy people across ages. The study's findings and limits: A roughly linear age-dependent decrease characterized TCR beta diversity per million T cells.

PCR was performed a second time for roughly 7 to 12 cycles using a sample-barcoded 5' primer and a J-beta primer mix. The template-switch adaptor, which had 12 random nucleotides, put a tag on each cDNA molecule. TCRdb processed the 5' RACE reads anew with MiXCR; each CDR3 protein has one entry. The repertoire has roughly 1 million distinct CDR3 sequences, around 25% of them found once; the top ten carry approximately 0.75%. These data are also associated with another study on T cells of mothers and their children. From that report: For cDNA synthesis, the complete extracted RNA was used (around 1.4 ug per 15 ul). The study found slightly higher but non-significant overlap in related versus unrelated mother-child pairs.

The sequence was collected from a girl aged 2 to 10 in good health. The sample was blood.

The CDR3 coding sequence is TGTGCCAGCAGCCAAGACCACCCCGGGACCCAGTACTTC. This codes for CASSQDHPGTQYF. The rearrangement joins TRBV3-1 to TRBJ2-5; no firm D call. Germline CDR1 and CDR2: LGHDT and YNNKEL (reference sequence). The V end lost 0 bases, the J end lost 7 bases, and 9 bases lay between the germline ends. The CDR3 is 13 residues long.